This TCR beta chain is from a study of CD8 T cells in Susac syndrome (dated by TCRdb to the late 2010s). In terms of the full investigation: Whether CD8+ T cell activation and differentiation in Susac syndrome was antigen driven was tested using repertoire sequencing. The clonality of the CD8+ T cell repertoire was compared across 12 healthy donors, about 14 Susac syndrome patients and under 18 multiple sclerosis patients.

Overall study results and their limits: The number of individuals in the TCR sequencing and HLA analysis was acknowledged as relatively small.

RNA was extracted using the RNeasy kit, and about 0.45 to 1 ug of the RNA was reverse transcribed with random hexamers. The immunoSEQ multiplex PCR assay, covering 54 Vbeta and 13 Jbeta segments, was used to amplify TCR beta CDR3 regions. To correct PCR amplification bias, a synthetic template baseline was used for both primer optimization and computational correction. In the source study's methods: Reads were annotated to V, D and J genes per IMGT and analyzed with immunoSEQ Analyzer, keeping only productive sequences. Clonality was computed as one minus Shannon entropy normalized by log2 of the number of productive unique sequences. For each patient and control, public and private clones were evaluated within the 100 most prevalent clones. Clones were defined as Susac-specific if absent from the healthy and MS cohorts, from around 1,100 published viral clones and from other ImmuneACCESS disease sequences. Using fastp at Q25 and MiXCR, TCRdb reprocessed the public reads and kept productive beta chains. Entries are consolidated by CDR3 protein sequence, retaining the most common genes and DNA. The V and J calls were not made by the authors but by TCRdb's processing. The sample data list about 130,000 distinct CDR3 sequences, and approximately 93% of these were observed just once. Of the sample, roughly 0.3% falls within the top ten clones.

V drops 2 bases and J drops 2 bases, leaving 7 bases in between. The germline V gene encodes CDR1 MRHNA and CDR2 SNTAGT. CDR3 length: 14 amino acids, cysteine to phenylalanine. The read is trimmed to its CDR3 DNA, 42 bases read in frame from base 1. Worth noting for this clonotype: There is no known antigen for this receptor. No base quality information exists; no much larger clone differs at one position.

Peripheral blood CD8+ and CD4+ T cells from healthy donors, Susac syndrome patients and multiple sclerosis patients were profiled using high-throughput TCR beta sequencing. Multiple sclerosis controls were treatment-naive patients with stable or active relapsing-remitting disease fulfilling revised McDonald criteria. CD8+ TEMRA cells were enriched by FACS, while bulk CD8+ and CD4+ T cells were purified by magnetic negative isolation. Blood was drawn into EDTA tubes, processed within 24 hours, and PBMCs were isolated by density gradient centrifugation. PBMCs intended for TCR sequencing were cryopreserved in liquid nitrogen and were subsequently thawed in a 37 degrees C water bath. Purity of sorted or isolated CD4+, CD8+ and CD8+ TEMRA cells was at least 90%.

The clonotype originates from a human donor with multiple sclerosis. Recombination connected TRBV6-4 to TRBJ2-1; the D segment could be TRBD2, given 5 matching bases. Specimen: CD8+ T cells from PBMCs. CDR3 loop: CASSDTRAYNEQFF. The DNA sequence follows: TGTGCCAGCAGTGACACGCGGGCCTACAATGAGCAGTTCTTC.